The 13 T cell receptor beta chains listed next were all sequenced from one sample in a study of post-analysis software for immune sequencing data. Whole-study results and caveats: TRBV5-6, TRBV5-1 and TRBV20-1 were among five TRBV segments more frequent in patients than controls.

Libraries were made from TCR beta cDNA, and they carried unique molecular identifiers. TCRdb re-called the PCR reads with MiXCR, one entry per CDR3 protein. This table has 700,000 to 900,000 distinct CDR3 sequences, 40% to 55% appearing once. Antigen specificity for these receptors is unknown. The sample taken for sequencing was blood. Receptors originate from a girl aged 10 to 17 with multiple sclerosis.

The genes are TRBV28 and TRBJ1-6; D gene ambiguous. This CDR3 is built from 15 residues. CDR1 and CDR2 from the germline V gene are MDHEN and SYDVKM. Trimming left V 3 bases short and J 4 bases short, with 10 bases between. Written as DNA, the CDR3 is TGTGCCAGCAGTTTTAGTGGACGGTATAATTCACCCCTCCACTTT. Translation: CASSFSGRYNSPLHF.

The chain has TRBV20-1 and TRBJ1-1; D is unclear. CDR1 and CDR2 from the germline V gene are DFQATT and SNEGSKA (reference sequence). Trimming pared 5 bases from V and 2 bases from J, leaving 6 bases between. CDR3 length: 11 residues. The CDR3 nucleotides read TGCAGTGCTGTTTCAAACACTGAAGCTTTCTTT. Translated, it gives CSAVSNTEAFF.

This clonotype occurred a few times. V is TRBV13 and J is TRBJ2-1; no clear D gene. The CDR3 loop spans 13 amino acids. Germline V gene data show CDR1 as PRHDT and CDR2 as FYEKMQ (reference sequence). The V end was cut by 5 bases, the J end by 9 bases, with 14 bases between. In DNA, the CDR3 is TGTGCCAGCAGCCCCGCAGGAAGGGCTGAGCAGTTCTTC. Its protein is CASSPAGRAEQFF.

This clonotype was counted only a few times. The chain couples TRBV29-1 to TRBJ1-2; D uncertain. Trimming took 2 bases from V and 3 from J, leaving 7 bases between them. Germline loops: CDR1 SQVTM, CDR2 ANQGSEA. The CDR3 is made up of 12 amino acids. The DNA for the CDR3 is TGCAGCGTTGAATGGGAGTACTATGGCTACACCTTC. Residues: CSVEWEYYGYTF.

V is TRBV9 and J is TRBJ1-2; the D is unclear. V lost 3 bases and J 4 bases, leaving 10 bases between the germline ends. This CDR3 has 13 residues. Germline CDR1 reads SGDLS; CDR2 reads YYNGEE. The CDR3 region has the DNA TGTGCCAGCAGCGGAGTGGGATCCTATGGCTACACCTTC. Amino acids: CASSGVGSYGYTF.

V gene TRBV2 combines with J gene TRBJ1-2; D perhaps matches TRBD1 (5 bases). Between the trimmed V and J ends, which lost 7 bases and 3 bases, there was a span of 15 bases. The CDR3 runs 14 residues. Germline CDR1 reads SNHLY; CDR2 reads FYNNEI. CDR3 sequence reads: CASTEQGPHYGYTF. The CDR3 DNA follows: TGTGCCAGCACCGAGCAGGGACCCCACTATGGCTACACCTTC.

The chain recombines TRBV7-9 with TRBJ2-5; 11 nucleotides agree with TRBD2. Germline CDR1 and CDR2: SEHNR and FQNEAQ (reference sequence). The CDR3 totals 20 residues. The trim removed 5 bases at V and 4 bases at J, leaving 21 bases unmatched. CDR3: CASSPLFPGTVLAGGETQYF. CDR3 in DNA: TGTGCCAGCAGCCCACTTTTCCCCGGGACCGTTCTAGCGGGGGGAGAGACCCAGTACTTC.

The V gene is TRBV4-2, the J gene TRBJ2-7, with 12 bases lining up with TRBD2. The trim removed 1 base at V and 0 bases at J, leaving 7 bases unmatched. Germline loops: CDR1 LGHNA, CDR2 YNFKEQ. CDR3 size: 18 residues. CDR3 loop: CASSQVSLAGGSSYEQYF. The CDR3 bases are TGTGCCAGCAGCCAAGTGAGCCTAGCGGGAGGGAGCTCCTACGAGCAGTACTTC.

The V and J genes are TRBV11-2 and TRBJ2-5, with 7 nucleotides matching TRBD2. The CDR3 length is 14 residues. The germline V gene encodes CDR1 SGHAT and CDR2 FQNNGV. The J segment lost 7 bases and the V segment lost 0 bases, leaving 5 bases of the junction unmatched. CDR3 bases: TGTGCCAGCAGCTTAGATTATGGGGGGGGGACCCAGTACTTC. Translated, it gives CASSLDYGGGTQYF.

The chain couples TRBV11-2 to TRBJ2-7; D call uncertain. The CDR3 covers 21 residues. V gave up 3 bases and J gave up 0 bases, with 30 bases separating them. CDR1 is SGHAT and CDR2 is FQNNGV in the germline V gene. Here the CDR3 reads CASSLIKFLPAGPPFSYEQYF. The CDR3, as DNA: TGTGCCAGCAGCTTGATTAAATTTCTACCTGCTGGTCCCCCTTTCTCCTACGAGCAGTACTTC.

The chain uses TRBV20-1 and TRBJ2-5, with 14 positions matching TRBD2. Germline V CDR1 and CDR2: DFQATT, SNEGSKA (reference sequence). The CDR3 extends over 17 amino acids. The V gene end was trimmed by 5 bases and the J gene end by 5 bases; junction bases not matched to a gene: 13. In DNA, the CDR3 is TGCAGTGCTGTAGGGACTAGCGGGAGTTGGATGGTGGAGACCCAGTACTTC. This translates into CSAVGTSGSWMVETQYF.

The chain couples TRBV20-1 to TRBJ2-2; TRBD1 aligns across 9 bases. CDR3 length: 14 amino acids. The germline gives CDR1 DFQATT, CDR2 SNEGSKA (reference sequence). Trimming at V came to 4 bases and at J to 2 bases, leaving 2 bases not matched to a gene. The CDR3 here is CSATDRGNTGELFF. Here the CDR3 DNA reads TGCAGTGCTACGGACAGGGGTAACACCGGGGAGCTGTTTTTT.

The rearrangement joins TRBV6-2 or TRBV6-3 to TRBJ2-1, with D hard to call. The CDR3 is 16 residues long. Trimming took off 7 bases at V and 0 bases at J, with 16 bases between the two ends. Per the germline V gene, CDR1 is MNHEY and CDR2 is SVGEGT. The DNA of the CDR3 is TGTGCCAGCACACCCCATGGCCGGAGCTCCTACAATGAGCAGTTCTTC. Its translation is CASTPHGRSSYNEQFF.